A single sample gave rise to the 28 T cell receptor beta chains below, sequenced in a study of blood T cell repertoires in COVID-19. TCRdb's table, derived via immunoSEQ multiplex PCR, lists solely in-frame clones and lacks some. Here the sample spans under 200,000 clones, around 80% being singletons. What was sequenced was PBMCs or T cells enriched from blood (not recorded which). These receptors were collected from a woman aged 55-75 years who had recovered from COVID-19.

This chain links TRBV4-2 with TRBJ2-2; 9 bases map to TRBD1. Germline CDR1 reads LGHNA; CDR2 reads YNFKEQ. The CDR3 loop spans 17 amino acids. With 2 bases clipped from V and 4 bases from J, the junction kept 8 bases outside the gene matches. For the CDR3, the DNA is TGTGCCAGCAGCCAATTGGGAGGACAGGGGATCACCGGGGAGCTGTTTTTT. Its protein product is CASSQLGGQGITGELFF.

This chain connects TRBV5-1 to TRBJ2-2; 11 bases align to TRBD2. Unmatched junction bases numbered 7, after V lost 4 bases and J lost 5 bases. CDR3 length: 16 amino acids. The germline gives CDR1 SGHRS, CDR2 YFSETQ. CDR3 nucleotides: TGCGCCAGCAGCGTACTAGCGGGAGTCGGAACCGGGGAGCTGTTTTTT. The encoded protein is CASSVLAGVGTGELFF.

This sequence joins TRBV4-1 and TRBJ1-2; tentative D call: TRBD1 (6 bases). Germline V lookup: CDR1 MGHRA, CDR2 YSYEKL. Trimming left V 1 base short and J 2 bases short, with 11 bases between. This CDR3 has 15 amino acids. The CDR3 sequence is CASSQGHGQNYGYTF. The CDR3 region has the DNA TGCGCCAGCAGCCAAGGGCACGGACAGAACTATGGCTACACCTTC.

The chain carries TRBV28 and TRBJ2-2, with D possibly TRBD2 on 5 matching bases. V lost 7 bases to trimming and J lost 5 bases, with 8 bases between them. CDR1 is MDHEN, CDR2 SYDVKM, per germline. The length of the CDR3 is 12 residues. This CDR3 reads CASTSGTGELFF. CDR3 nucleotides: TGTGCCAGCACCTCGGGAACCGGGGAGCTGTTTTTT.

The gene calls are TRBV2 and TRBJ1-5; 8 nucleotides agree with TRBD1. Germline loops: CDR1 SNHLY, CDR2 FYNNEI. V shed 6 bases and J 5 bases; nucleotides not matched to a gene: 6. This CDR3 comprises 14 residues. The CDR3 DNA is TGTGCCAGCAGAGCCGGGACAGGATATCAGCCCCAGCATTTT. It specifies CASRAGTGYQPQHF.

This clone showed up just once. The V gene is TRBV28, the J gene TRBJ1-5, with a weak D call TRBD1 (6 bases). In germline, CDR1 is MDHEN, CDR2 SYDVKM. With 6 bases removed from V and 4 bases from J, the gap between germline ends came to 22 bases. The CDR3 runs 17 residues. The CDR3: CASSPRGRGLLNQPQHF. CDR3 DNA: TGTGCCAGCAGCCCAAGGGGGAGGGGACTATTAAATCAGCCCCAGCATTTT.

This clone showed up just a few times. V usage is TRBV7-9 and J usage is TRBJ1-6, with D possibly matching TRBD1 (5 bases). This CDR3 has 13 residues. V lost 2 bases to trimming and J lost 10 bases, with 9 bases between them. CDR1 is SEHNR and CDR2 is FQNEAQ in the germline V gene (reference sequence). The CDR3 sequence: CASSLRGRSPLHF. CDR3 nucleotides: TGTGCCAGCAGCTTAAGGGGCCGCTCACCCCTCCACTTT. Complete variable domain (other parts from reference TRBV7-9 and TRBJ1-6): DTGVSQNPRHKITKRGQNVTFRCDPISEHNRLYWYRQTLGQGPEFLTYFQNEAQLEKSRLLSDRFSAERPKGSFSTLEIQRTEQGDSAMYLCASSLRGRSPLHFGNGTRLTVT.

This clone has only a few counts. The CDR3 spells CASSQGETQGGAFF. The CDR3 DNA reads TGTGCCAGCAGCCAAGGGGAGACACAGGGGGGAGCTTTCTTT. The chain uses TRBV3-1 (or the pseudogene TRBV3-2) and TRBJ1-1, with 8 bases matching TRBD1. V gave up 1 base and J gave up 10 bases; unmatched junction bases: 8. This CDR3 spans 14 amino acids. Germline CDR1 and CDR2: LGHDT and YNNKEL (reference sequence).

The chain carries TRBV5-6 and TRBJ1-2, with D possibly matching TRBD1 (5 bases). Between the trimmed V and J ends, which lost 1 base and 4 bases, there was a span of 11 bases. Germline V lookup: CDR1 SGHDT, CDR2 YYEEEE. The CDR3 has 14 amino acids. This CDR3 reads CASSLWEGTYGYTF. CDR3 DNA sequence: TGTGCCAGCAGCTTGTGGGAGGGGACCTATGGCTACACCTTC.

V gene TRBV2 combines with J gene TRBJ2-5, with TRBD2 as a possible D gene (6 bases). CDR1 and CDR2 (germline): SNHLY, FYNNEI. CDR3 size: 15 residues. V lost 5 bases, J lost 2 bases, and 15 bases lay in between. CDR3 sequence reads: CASSSDLAGQETQYF. DNA of the CDR3: TGTGCCAGCAGTTCCGATCTGGCGGGGCAAGAGACCCAGTACTTC.

The chain joins TRBV2 to TRBJ2-7; D might be TRBD2 (5 bases). The germline CDR1 and CDR2 sequences are SNHLY and FYNNEI. The CDR3 covers 15 residues. V lost 9 bases and J 2 bases, leaving 20 bases between the germline ends. The DNA of the CDR3 is TGTGCCAGTCAGAACGGACCCGGCGGGCCCTACGAGCAGTACTTC. It translates to CASQNGPGGPYEQYF.

The rearrangement uses TRBV27 and TRBJ2-5, with 9 bases aligning to TRBD2. V was pared by 6 bases and J by 5 bases, with 10 bases of the junction left unmatched. The CDR3 totals 15 residues. Per germline, CDR1 MNHEY and CDR2 SMNVEV (reference sequence). The CDR3 DNA is TGTGCCAGCAGGAGTCCGGGCGGGAGGGGGGAGACCCAGTACTTC. Amino acid sequence: CASRSPGGRGETQYF.

In its sample, this clone was seen a few times. The chain recombines TRBV9 with TRBJ1-3, with D possibly matching TRBD1 (6 bases). Germline V gene sequence: CDR1 SGDLS, CDR2 YYNGEE. The CDR3 covers 14 residues. Trimming removed 4 bases at V and 0 bases at J, with 8 bases between. DNA of the CDR3: TGTGCCAGCAGCCGGACAGACTCTGGAAACACCATATATTTT. Translating gives CASSRTDSGNTIYF.

The CDR3: CASSESTGGAFGYTF. As DNA, the CDR3 is TGTGCCAGCAGCGAAAGTACAGGGGGCGCCTTTGGCTACACCTTC. This chain links TRBV5-4 with TRBJ1-2; 9 bases map to TRBD1. The CDR3 contains 15 residues. The V gene end was trimmed by 4 bases and the J gene end by 7 bases; junction bases not matched to a gene: 11. Germline assignment: CDR1 SGHNT and CDR2 YYREEE (reference sequence).

Points on this clone: At the DNA level, this CDR3 is encoded by other sequences in the same sample as well. This rearrangement joins TRBV4-1 to TRBJ1-5, with unresolved D. CDR1 is MGHRA and CDR2 is YSYEKL in the germline V gene. Trimming cost V 0 bases and J 4 bases, with 7 bases left between them. The CDR3 is 14 residues long. The CDR3 nucleotides are TGCGCCAGCAGCCAAGAGGAGGGTAATCAGCCCCAGCATTTT. This sequence encodes CASSQEEGNQPQHF.

This chain joins TRBV5-8 and TRBJ2-5, with a tentative D call TRBD1 (5 bases). V was cut by 5 bases and J by 1 base, with 9 bases left in between. CDR1 SGHTS and CDR2 YDEGEE come from the germline V gene. This CDR3 spans 13 amino acids. CDR3 sequence (DNA): TGTGCCAGCAGAATGACAGCCCAAGAGACCCAGTACTTC. Translating gives CASRMTAQETQYF. The full variable domain, with the rest looked up from reference TRBV5-8 and TRBJ2-5, is EAGVTQSPTHLIKTRGQQATLRCSPISGHTSVYWYQQALGLGLQFLLWYDEGEERNRGNFPPRFSGRQFPNYSSELNVNALELEDSALYLCASRMTAQETQYFGPGTRLLVL.

The CDR3 loop reads CASSLNRGNQPQHF. Written as DNA, the CDR3 is TGTGCCAGCAGCTTAAATCGGGGAAATCAGCCCCAGCATTTT. The chain recombines TRBV7-8 with TRBJ1-5, with unresolved D. V lost 2 bases and J lost 4, with 9 bases in between. The germline gives CDR1 SGHVS, CDR2 FQNEAQ. The CDR3 contains 14 residues.

The gene calls are TRBV5-1 and TRBJ1-2; TRBD1 matches 11 bases. V was clipped by 0 bases and J by 7 bases; unmatched bases: 2. Germline assignment: CDR1 SGHRS and CDR2 YFSETQ. CDR3 length: 14 residues. The CDR3 coding sequence is TGCGCCAGCAGCTTGGAGGACAGGGGGCCTGGCTACACCTTC. This encodes CASSLEDRGPGYTF.

The chain couples TRBV9 to TRBJ1-3; a possible D gene is TRBD1 (6 bases). The CDR3 extends over 16 amino acids. CDR1 is SGDLS, CDR2 YYNGEE, per germline. V lost 0 bases to trimming and J lost 4 bases, with 14 bases between them. CDR3 nucleotides: TGTGCCAGCAGCGTAGAAATAGGGGGTTCCGGAAACACCATATATTTT. This encodes CASSVEIGGSGNTIYF.

The chain joins TRBV7-8 to TRBJ1-6, with D uncertain. This CDR3 has 17 residues. The ends were cut back, 1 base at V and 0 bases at J, with 10 bases in the middle. Germline values: CDR1 SGHVS, CDR2 FQNEAQ. CDR3 region: CASSLGRGGSYNSPLHF. In DNA, the CDR3 is TGTGCCAGCAGCTTAGGTCGGGGAGGCTCCTATAATTCACCCCTCCACTTT. Full variable domain (outside the CDR3, taken from reference TRBV7-8 and TRBJ1-6): GAGVSQSPRYKVAKRGQDVALRCDPISGHVSLFWYQQALGQGPEFLTYFQNEAQLDKSGLPSDRFFAERPEGSVSTLKIQRTQQEDSAVYLCASSLGRGGSYNSPLHFGNGTRLTVT.

This chain connects TRBV10-3 to TRBJ1-2; TRBD1 matches 8 bases. Germline V CDR1 and CDR2: ENHRY, SYGVKD. This CDR3 is built from 15 residues. Trimming at V came to 3 bases and at J to 4 bases, leaving 7 bases not matched to a gene. CDR3 DNA: TGTGCCATCAGTGACACCGCGGACAGGGTCTATGGCTACACCTTC. Its protein is CAISDTADRVYGYTF.

V usage is TRBV11-2 and J usage is TRBJ2-6; D gene uncertain. CDR1 and CDR2 (germline): SGHAT, FQNNGV. The CDR3 has 14 residues. Between the trimmed V and J ends, which lost 1 base and 2 bases, there was a span of 3 bases. The CDR3 region has the DNA TGTGCCAGCAGCTTAGCAGCTGGGGCCAACGTCCTGACTTTC. Translation: CASSLAAGANVLTF.

V gene TRBV24-1 combines with J gene TRBJ2-3, with TRBD2 identical over 8 bases. CDR1 and CDR2 (germline): KGHDR, SFDVKD. With 4 bases clipped from V and 3 bases from J, the junction kept 5 bases outside the gene matches. The length of the CDR3 is 15 residues. CDR3 nucleotides: TGTGCCACCAGTGACCGGGGACTAGAAACAGATACGCAGTATTTT. This gives the protein CATSDRGLETDTQYF.

This rearrangement joins TRBV5-5 to TRBJ1-1; TRBD1 matches 7 bases. This CDR3 is 16 amino acids long. With 4 bases clipped from V and 8 bases from J, the junction kept 17 bases outside the gene matches. CDR1 and CDR2 from the germline V gene are SGHKS and YYEKEE (reference sequence). CDR3 sequence (DNA): TGTGCCAGCAGCACAAATAGGGGCGGGACAGCCCCGGAAGCTTTCTTT. This sequence encodes CASSTNRGGTAPEAFF.

The chain employs TRBV5-1 and TRBJ1-2, with 7 bases aligning to TRBD1. This CDR3 is 19 amino acids long. Germline lookup yields CDR1 SGHRS and CDR2 YFSETQ. The V and J ends lost 4 bases and 0 bases, in that order; junction bases with no gene match: 18. CDR3: CASSITGTGTVITNYGYTF. The CDR3 coding sequence is TGCGCCAGCAGCATTACCGGGACCGGGACAGTCATTACTAACTATGGCTACACCTTC.

The V gene is TRBV27, the J gene TRBJ1-5; unclear D gene. Germline V CDR1 and CDR2: MNHEY, SMNVEV (reference sequence). The CDR3 consists of 15 residues. V dropped 5 bases and J dropped 4 bases, with 15 bases sitting between them. The CDR3, as DNA: TGTGCCAGCAGTCCTCGGACGGGGTTTAATCAGCCCCAGCATTTT. Translated: CASSPRTGFNQPQHF.

This CDR3 is CASSPGLAGDGEQYF. The CDR3 coding sequence is TGTGCCAGCTCACCGGGACTAGCGGGAGATGGGGAGCAGTACTTC. The chain joins TRBV18 to TRBJ2-7; 14 positions match TRBD2. CDR1 and CDR2 (germline): KGHSH, LQKENI. With 3 bases clipped from V and 7 bases from J, the junction kept 5 bases outside the gene matches. The CDR3 sequence is 15 residues long.

The V gene is TRBV18, the J gene TRBJ2-1; TRBD2 agrees at 8 bases. The CDR3 has 14 residues. Germline V gene data show CDR1 as KGHSH and CDR2 as LQKENI. The V and J ends lost 3 bases and 9 bases, in that order; junction bases with no gene match: 7. The CDR3 sequence: CASSPGLGSIEQFF. CDR3 coding DNA: TGTGCCAGCTCACCGGGACTAGGGTCTATTGAGCAGTTCTTC. The complete variable domain, with remaining parts taken from reference TRBV18 and TRBJ2-1, reads NAGVMQNPRHLVRRRGQEARLRCSPMKGHSHVYWYRQLPEEGLKFMVYLQKENIIDESGMPKERFSAEFPKEGPSILRIQQVVRGDSAAYFCASSPGLGSIEQFFGPGTRLTVL.